This TCR beta chain was recovered during a study of post-analysis software for immune sequencing data. Notes on the study in general: Patients used about 5 TRBV segments, including TRBV5-6, TRBV5-1 and TRBV20-1, more often than controls.

This CDR3 has 13 amino acids. Germline V gene lookup returns CDR1 PRHDT and CDR2 FYEKMQ (reference sequence). V lost 3 bases to trimming and J lost 6 bases, with 11 bases between them. This clonotype was found once. Antigen unknown. Carried by the TCR beta cDNA libraries were unique molecular identifiers. TCRdb redid the calling of the PCR reads with MiXCR, one entry per CDR3 protein. The data hold fewer than 900,000 distinct CDR3 sequences, with around 45% observed a single time. The source is a girl between 5 and 17 years old with multiple sclerosis. Sequenced material: blood. The chain joins TRBV13 to TRBJ1-2, with D possibly being TRBD1 (6 bases). CDR3: CASSLRTADGYTF. In DNA, the CDR3 is TGTGCCAGCAGCTTGAGGACAGCCGATGGCTACACCTTC.